The 18 T cell receptor beta chains reported below all come from one sample, sequenced in a study of blood T cell repertoires in COVID-19. This table comes from immunoSEQ multiplex PCR, and its TCRdb copy is limited to in-frame clones, with some not included. The data show about 220,000 clones, around 86% seen once. Sequenced material: peripheral blood. Source of these receptors: a human donor in a cohort sampled during active COVID-19.

About this clone itself: At one end, the junction sequence differs from germline, possibly due to a read error. The chain combines TRBV24-1 with TRBJ2-1; 9 bases fit TRBD1. The CDR3 has 17 amino acids. Germline-derived CDR1 and CDR2 are KGHDR and SFDVKD. Written as DNA, the CDR3 is TGTGCCACCAGTGTTTTGACAGGGGGAGGCTCCTACAATGAGCAGTTCTTC. It specifies CATSVLTGGGSYNEQFF.

The rearrangement joins TRBV7-8 to TRBJ1-1; 7 positions match TRBD1. The CDR3 runs to 15 residues. The germline gives CDR1 SGHVS, CDR2 FQNEAQ. V lost 4 bases and J lost 3; bases outside the gene matches: 8. This chain's CDR3 is CASSSGRGRYTEAFF. For the CDR3, the DNA is TGTGCCAGCAGCTCAGGAAGGGGGCGATACACTGAAGCTTTCTTT.

This chain uses TRBV6-2 or TRBV6-3 with TRBJ2-7; D possibly corresponds to TRBD2 (5 bases). The CDR3 consists of 14 residues. Trimming left V 2 bases short and J 7 bases short, with 15 bases between. Germline V gene lookup returns CDR1 MNHEY and CDR2 SVGEGT. CDR3 nucleotide sequence: TGTGCCAGCAGTTACCTTCCCGGAGGAAGGGAGCAGTACTTC. Encoded protein: CASSYLPGGREQYF.

The chain links TRBV27 to TRBJ1-2, with TRBD1 as a possible D gene (6 bases). Germline values: CDR1 MNHEY, CDR2 SMNVEV (reference sequence). V was cut by 2 bases and J by 1 base, with 8 bases left in between. The CDR3 length is 14 residues. The DNA of the CDR3 is TGTGCCAGCAGTTTACCGACAGGTAACTATGGCTACACCTTC. The encoded protein is CASSLPTGNYGYTF.

The rearrangement uses TRBV19 and TRBJ2-1, with TRBD2 identical over 8 bases. This CDR3 is built from 16 residues. Trimming removed 1 base from V and 3 bases from J; junction bases left unmatched: 5. Germline lookup yields CDR1 LNHDA and CDR2 SQIVND (reference sequence). The CDR3 bases are TGTGCCAGTAGTATAGGTAGAACTAGCGGCTACAATGAGCAGTTCTTC. This encodes CASSIGRTSGYNEQFF.

The count of this clone is one. The chain joins TRBV7-8 to TRBJ2-3, with 9 bases lining up with TRBD2. Germline V gene sequence: CDR1 SGHVS, CDR2 FQNEAQ. Germline trimming cut 1 base from V and 4 bases from J; bases unmatched to any gene: 3. The CDR3 runs to 15 residues. The CDR3 loop reads CASSLGLAGSDTQYF. DNA for the CDR3: TGTGCCAGCAGCTTAGGGCTAGCGGGGTCAGATACGCAGTATTTT.

The chain is built from TRBV6-5 and TRBJ1-2; possible D gene TRBD1, 6 bases. V dropped 1 base and J dropped 8 bases, with 14 bases sitting between them. CDR1 MNHEY and CDR2 SVGAGI come from the germline V gene. This CDR3 region has 14 residues. CDR3: CASSYLEGGRGYTF. In DNA, the CDR3 is TGTGCCAGCAGTTACTTGGAGGGGGGGCGAGGCTACACCTTC.

V is TRBV5-1 and J is TRBJ2-7, with TRBD2 matching over 12 bases. Germline V gene lookup returns CDR1 SGHRS and CDR2 YFSETQ. V lost 1 base and J lost 2; bases outside the gene matches: 13. The CDR3 has 19 amino acids. The chain's CDR3 is CASSLKGVGTSGSPYEQYF. DNA for the CDR3: TGCGCCAGCAGCTTGAAGGGAGTCGGGACTAGCGGGTCCCCCTACGAGCAGTACTTC.

The chain has TRBV6-5 and TRBJ1-5; D perhaps matches TRBD1 (6 bases). This CDR3 contains 13 residues. Between the trimmed V and J ends, which lost 5 bases and 3 bases, there was a span of 8 bases. Germline V gives CDR1 MNHEY, CDR2 SVGAGI. The CDR3 coding sequence is TGTGCCAGCAGTACAGGGATCAATCAGCCCCAGCATTTT. Protein sequence: CASSTGINQPQHF.

The J gene is TRBJ2-4, the V gene TRBV9, with TRBD1 identical over 9 bases. CDR1 is SGDLS, CDR2 YYNGEE, per germline. J lost 7 bases, V lost 0 bases, and 5 bases had no gene match. CDR3 size: 15 residues. Here the CDR3 reads CASSVDGTGFNIQYF. The CDR3 DNA is TGTGCCAGCAGCGTAGATGGGACAGGGTTCAACATTCAGTACTTC.

In DNA, the CDR3 is TGTGCCAGCAGTGTGGACAGGGGGCTCAACACAGATACGCAGTATTTT. This encodes CASSVDRGLNTDTQYF. The chain carries TRBV6-1 and TRBJ2-3, with TRBD1 matching over 11 bases. This CDR3 region has 16 residues. Germline CDR1 reads MNHNS; CDR2 reads SASEGT. Unmatched junction bases numbered 5, after V lost 4 bases and J lost 2 bases.

The rearrangement joins TRBV15 to TRBJ2-7, with 8 nucleotides matching TRBD2. CDR3 length: 17 residues. V lost 3 bases to trimming and J lost 2 bases; unmatched junction nucleotides: 12. Looked up from germline, CDR1 is LNHNV and CDR2 is YYDKDF (reference sequence). The CDR3 region is CATSRDTLAGRPYEQYF. The CDR3 DNA reads as TGTGCCACCAGCAGGGACACGTTAGCGGGACGCCCCTACGAGCAGTACTTC.

V gene TRBV5-6 combines with J gene TRBJ2-7; 8 bases align to TRBD1. The CDR3 has 16 residues. Germline CDR1 is SGHDT and CDR2 is YYEEEE. V was pared by 1 base and J by 2 bases, with 8 bases of the junction left unmatched. The DNA for the CDR3 is TGTGCCAGCAGCTTGATCTCGGGACAGGACGCCTACGAGCAGTACTTC. Translated, it gives CASSLISGQDAYEQYF. Full variable domain (rest looked up from reference TRBV5-6 and TRBJ2-7): DAGVTQSPTHLIKTRGQQVTLRCSPKSGHDTVSWYQQALGQGPQFIFQYYEEEERQRGNFPDRFSGHQFPNYSSELNVNALLLGDSALYLCASSLISGQDAYEQYFGPGTRLTVT.

This chain joins TRBV3-1 (or the pseudogene TRBV3-2) and TRBJ2-2, with TRBD1 matching over 7 bases. CDR1 and CDR2 from the germline V gene are LGHDT and YNNKEL (reference sequence). V trimming: 3 bases; J trimming: 6 bases; junction bases outside the gene matches: 10. This CDR3 is 16 amino acids long. The CDR3 spells CASSHPTQGMAGELFF. Here the CDR3 DNA reads TGTGCCAGCAGCCACCCGACACAGGGGATGGCCGGGGAGCTGTTTTTT.

The chain joins TRBV19 to TRBJ1-2, with 7 bases that match TRBD1. The V gene's germline CDR1 is LNHDA and CDR2 SQIVND (reference sequence). With V trimmed by 1 base and J by 11 bases, 13 bases remained unmatched. The CDR3 is 15 amino acids. The CDR3 region is CASSIGATGMVRYTF. Written as DNA, the CDR3 is TGTGCCAGTAGTATAGGGGCGACAGGGATGGTGAGGTACACCTTC.

The chain joins TRBV28 to TRBJ1-1, with a tentative D call TRBD1 (6 bases). The V and J ends lost 8 bases and 2 bases respectively, with 15 bases between them. This CDR3 is 14 amino acids long. Germline V CDR1 and CDR2: MDHEN, SYDVKM. This CDR3 is CASLRAGVNTEAFF. DNA for the CDR3: TGTGCCAGCCTTAGGGCAGGGGTTAACACTGAAGCTTTCTTT.

V usage is TRBV9 and J usage is TRBJ2-7; 9 positions match TRBD1. This CDR3 contains 14 residues. From germline, CDR1 is SGDLS and CDR2 YYNGEE. V lost 3 bases and J lost 4; bases outside the gene matches: 5. The CDR3 sequence is CASSATGTGYEQYF. CDR3 coding DNA: TGTGCCAGCAGCGCTACCGGGACAGGGTACGAGCAGTACTTC.

V gene TRBV6-2 or TRBV6-3 combines with J gene TRBJ2-7; 7 bases agree with TRBD1. After removal of 2 bases from V and 0 bases from J, the junction contained 7 bases not matched to a gene. Germline V gene lookup returns CDR1 MNHEY and CDR2 SVGEGT. This CDR3 contains 16 residues. CDR3 loop: CASSYAPGQSSYEQYF. Written as DNA, the CDR3 is TGTGCCAGCAGTTACGCCCCGGGACAGAGCTCCTACGAGCAGTACTTC.